The 4 T cell receptor beta chains below were found in one sample sequenced in a study of blood T cell repertoires in COVID-19. Some clones are missing from TCRdb's copy, which holds only in-frame ones; the method was immunoSEQ multiplex PCR. Of some 330,000 clones in the sample, roughly 90% were seen once. Sequencing was carried out using PBMCs or T cells enriched from blood (not recorded which). These receptors were collected from a woman aged 25 to 45 who had recovered from COVID-19.

The rearrangement uses TRBV5-1 and TRBJ1-2; 10 positions agree with TRBD1. The CDR3 sequence is 14 residues long. Trimming at V came to 3 bases and at J to 7 bases, leaving 6 bases not matched to a gene. CDR1 and CDR2 (germline): SGHRS, YFSETQ. The CDR3 DNA reads TGCGCCAGCAGCTCGACGGGACAGGGGTTTGGCTACACCTTC. Its translation: CASSSTGQGFGYTF.

Only one count was recorded for this clone. The chain uses TRBV27 and TRBJ2-7; 8 bases fit TRBD2. Per the germline V gene, CDR1 is MNHEY and CDR2 is SMNVEV (reference sequence). The CDR3 extends over 14 amino acids. V lost 4 bases and J lost 1; bases outside the gene matches: 3. This CDR3 reads CASSSTSASYEQYF. The CDR3 DNA reads as TGTGCCAGCAGTTCGACTAGCGCTTCCTACGAGCAGTACTTC.

Worth noting for this clone: Within the sample, other DNA sequences also encode this same CDR3. This chain uses TRBV9 with TRBJ2-1, with D uncertain. The germline gives CDR1 SGDLS, CDR2 YYNGEE. The CDR3 is 13 amino acids. Trimming took 3 bases from V and 0 from J, leaving 4 bases between them. Written as DNA, the CDR3 is TGTGCCAGCAGCGCTAGCTCCTACAATGAGCAGTTCTTC. It translates to CASSASSYNEQFF.

The chain joins TRBV28 to TRBJ2-7; TRBD2 matches 9 bases. The V gene end was trimmed by 7 bases and the J gene end by 3 bases; junction bases not matched to a gene: 7. Germline CDR1 reads MDHEN; CDR2 reads SYDVKM. The CDR3 is made up of 14 amino acids. CDR3 sequence: CASTPGAGGYEQYF. CDR3 in DNA: TGTGCCAGCACCCCAGGAGCGGGGGGCTACGAGCAGTACTTC.